A selection of T cell receptor beta chains follows, all from one sample in a study of lymphopenia after photon versus proton radiotherapy. TCRdb keeps only in-frame clones here, not all; method: immunoSEQ multiplex PCR. The sample consists of more than 5,000 clones, approximately 90% of them appearing once. The sequenced sample was peripheral blood, obtained from a patient treated with photon-based radiotherapy. The receptor set was obtained from a man aged 60 to 69 with cholangiocarcinoma. Both conserved end residues are part of each CDR3. A D gene is named only where the DNA matches it firmly. Only some rows state a clone size, as once, few, many or a class for expanded clones.

d_gene: NA; j_gene: TRBJ2-7; abundance: NA; v_gene: TRBV5-6; CDR3aa: CASSLDTVTDEQYF; CDR3nt: TGTGCCAGCAGCCTTGATACCGTTACGGACGAGCAGTACTTC
d_gene: TRBD1; j_gene: TRBJ2-7; abundance: NA; v_gene: TRBV14; CDR3aa: CASSQTLRQGEQYF; CDR3nt: TGTGCCAGCAGCCAAACTCTAAGACAGGGCGAGCAGTACTTC
d_gene: NA; j_gene: TRBJ2-6; abundance: NA; v_gene: TRBV8-2; CDR3aa: CGNTMRITPSRANVPTF; CDR3nt: TGTGGCAACACGATGAGGATAACACCCAGTCGGGCCAACGTCCCGACTTTC
d_gene: NA; j_gene: TRBJ2-5; abundance: NA; v_gene: TRBV11-2; CDR3aa: CASSPGQTQYF; CDR3nt: TGTGCCAGCAGCCCCGGACAGACCCAGTACTTC
d_gene: NA; j_gene: TRBJ1-4; abundance: NA; v_gene: TRBV19; CDR3aa: CASSIVRGSGTEKLFF; CDR3nt: TGTGCCAGTAGTATAGTTCGGGGATCCGGGACTGAAAAACTGTTTTTT
d_gene: NA; j_gene: TRBJ1-1; abundance: NA; v_gene: TRBV4-3; CDR3aa: CASSQGTGPESTEAFF; CDR3nt: TGCGCCAGCAGCCAAGGAACGGGCCCTGAGTCCACTGAAGCTTTCTTT
d_gene: TRBD2; j_gene: TRBJ2-3; abundance: NA; v_gene: TRBV20-1; CDR3aa: CSGLAADTQYF; CDR3nt: TGCAGTGGACTAGCGGCAGATACGCAGTATTTT
d_gene: NA; j_gene: TRBJ2-7; abundance: NA; v_gene: TRBV7-2; CDR3aa: CASSPRRGLYEQYF; CDR3nt: TGTGCCAGCAGCCCCAGGAGGGGGCTCTACGAGCAGTACTTC
d_gene: NA; j_gene: TRBJ2-1; abundance: NA; v_gene: TRBV28; CDR3aa: CASSRGNEQFF; CDR3nt: TGTGCCAGCAGTCGCGGCAATGAGCAGTTCTTC
d_gene: TRBD2; j_gene: TRBJ2-2; abundance: NA; v_gene: TRBV2; CDR3aa: CASTGGTSGTNTGELFF; CDR3nt: TGTGCCAGCACAGGCGGGACTAGCGGAACGAACACCGGGGAGCTGTTTTTT
d_gene: TRBD1; j_gene: TRBJ2-1; abundance: NA; v_gene: TRBV6-1; CDR3aa: CASSPDGTAYNEQFF; CDR3nt: TGTGCCAGCAGTCCGGACGGGACAGCTTACAATGAGCAGTTCTTC
d_gene: NA; j_gene: TRBJ1-1; abundance: NA; v_gene: TRBV11-1; CDR3aa: CASSLIMNTEAFF; CDR3nt: TGTGCCAGCAGCTTAATCATGAACACTGAAGCTTTCTTT
d_gene: NA; j_gene: TRBJ1-1; abundance: NA; v_gene: TRBV6-6; CDR3aa: CASSPGLPLEAFF; CDR3nt: TGTGCCAGCAGCCCCGGGCTGCCCCTTGAAGCTTTCTTT
d_gene: NA; j_gene: TRBJ2-1; abundance: NA; v_gene: TRBV28; CDR3aa: CASSSRPGGSSYNEQFF; CDR3nt: TGTGCCAGCAGTAGCCGTCCCGGGGGCAGCTCCTACAATGAGCAGTTCTTC
d_gene: TRBD1; j_gene: TRBJ2-1; abundance: NA; v_gene: TRBV5-1; CDR3aa: CASSSGQTGDLFGTPYNEQFF; CDR3nt: TGCGCCAGCAGCTCGGGACAGACAGGGGACCTATTCGGGACGCCCTACAATGAGCAGTTCTTC
d_gene: TRBD2; j_gene: TRBJ2-1; abundance: NA; v_gene: TRBV5-4; CDR3aa: CASSLGAGGYNEQFF; CDR3nt: TGTGCCAGCAGCTTGGGAGCGGGGGGCTACAATGAGCAGTTCTTC
d_gene: TRBD1; j_gene: TRBJ1-2; abundance: NA; v_gene: TRBV10-2; CDR3aa: CASSSDLTGGYGYTF; CDR3nt: TGCGCCAGCAGCTCGGACTTAACAGGGGGGTATGGCTACACCTTC
d_gene: TRBD1; j_gene: TRBJ2-3; abundance: NA; v_gene: TRBV5-1; CDR3aa: CASSLEGAQYF; CDR3nt: TGCGCCAGCAGCTTGGAGGGGGCCCAGTATTTT
d_gene: TRBD1; j_gene: TRBJ1-2; abundance: NA; v_gene: TRBV19; CDR3aa: CASTTTGAGNDYGYTF; CDR3nt: TGTGCCAGTACCACGACAGGGGCCGGGAACGACTATGGCTACACCTTC
d_gene: NA; j_gene: TRBJ1-1; abundance: NA; v_gene: TRBV11-3; CDR3aa: CASSLEGAGTEAFF; CDR3nt: TGTGCCAGCAGCTTAGAAGGGGCCGGGACTGAAGCTTTCTTT
d_gene: NA; j_gene: TRBJ1-4; abundance: NA; v_gene: TRBV7-9; CDR3aa: CASSSPAEKLFF; CDR3nt: TGTGCCAGCAGCTCCCCGGCGGAAAAACTGTTTTTT
d_gene: NA; j_gene: TRBJ2-3; abundance: NA; v_gene: TRBV2; CDR3aa: CASSVSRPDTQYF; CDR3nt: TGTGCCAGCAGTGTGAGCAGGCCAGATACGCAGTATTTT
d_gene: NA; j_gene: TRBJ1-1; abundance: few; v_gene: TRBV5-6; CDR3aa: CASSLWGENTEAFF; CDR3nt: TGTGCCAGCAGCTTATGGGGGGAGAACACTGAAGCTTTCTTT
d_gene: NA; j_gene: TRBJ2-5; abundance: NA; v_gene: TRBV18; CDR3aa: CASGRQETQYF; CDR3nt: TGTGCCAGCGGACGGCAAGAGACCCAGTACTTC
d_gene: NA; j_gene: TRBJ2-1; abundance: NA; v_gene: TRBV5-1; CDR3aa: CASSLGQAAYNEQFF; CDR3nt: TGCGCCAGCAGCTTAGGGCAGGCAGCCTACAATGAGCAGTTCTTC
d_gene: TRBD2; j_gene: TRBJ2-7; abundance: NA; v_gene: TRBV28; CDR3aa: CASTSGGGEQYF; CDR3nt: TGTGCCAGCACATCGGGAGGCGGCGAGCAGTACTTC
d_gene: TRBD2; j_gene: TRBJ2-5; abundance: NA; v_gene: TRBV28; CDR3aa: CASSLVRGGQETQYF; CDR3nt: TGTGCCAGCAGTTTGGTGCGCGGGGGCCAAGAGACCCAGTACTTC
d_gene: NA; j_gene: TRBJ2-3; abundance: NA; v_gene: TRBV5-6; CDR3aa: CASSFSGTTDTQYF; CDR3nt: TGTGCCAGCAGCTTTAGCGGAACCACAGATACGCAGTATTTT
d_gene: TRBD2; j_gene: TRBJ2-1; abundance: NA; v_gene: TRBV9; CDR3aa: CASSGWTSGSVEQFF; CDR3nt: TGTGCCAGCAGCGGCTGGACTAGCGGGAGCGTTGAGCAGTTCTTC
d_gene: TRBD1; j_gene: TRBJ2-6; abundance: NA; v_gene: TRBV5-1; CDR3aa: CASSSPGGSGANVLTF; CDR3nt: TGCGCCAGCAGCTCCCCAGGGGGCTCCGGGGCCAACGTCCTGACTTTC